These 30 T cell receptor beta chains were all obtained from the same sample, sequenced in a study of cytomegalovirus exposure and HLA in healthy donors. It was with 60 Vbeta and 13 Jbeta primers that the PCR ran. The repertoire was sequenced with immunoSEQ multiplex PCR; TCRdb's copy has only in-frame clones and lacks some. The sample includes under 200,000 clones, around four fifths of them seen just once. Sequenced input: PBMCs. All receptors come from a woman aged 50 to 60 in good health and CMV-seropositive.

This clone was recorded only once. The CDR3 loop reads CASSLAYQETQYF. CDR3 coding DNA: TGTGCCAGCAGCTTAGCCTATCAAGAGACCCAGTACTTC. The chain carries TRBV7-9 and TRBJ2-5; D is undetermined. Germline V CDR1 and CDR2: SEHNR, FQNEAQ (reference sequence). CDR3 length: 13 residues. V was cut by 0 bases and J by 2 bases, with 4 bases left in between.

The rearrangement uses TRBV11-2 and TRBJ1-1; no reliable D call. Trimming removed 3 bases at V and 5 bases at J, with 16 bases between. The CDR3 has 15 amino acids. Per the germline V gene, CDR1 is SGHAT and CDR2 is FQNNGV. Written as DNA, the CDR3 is TGTGCCAGCAGCTTCGGACCCACCCGGGGAACTGAAGCTTTCTTT. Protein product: CASSFGPTRGTEAFF. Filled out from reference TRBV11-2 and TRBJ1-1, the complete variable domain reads EAGVAQSPRYKIIEKRQSVAFWCNPISGHATLYWYQQILGQGPKLLIQFQNNGVVDDSQLPKDRFSAERLKGVDSTLKIQPAKLEDSAVYLCASSFGPTRGTEAFFGQGTRLTVV.

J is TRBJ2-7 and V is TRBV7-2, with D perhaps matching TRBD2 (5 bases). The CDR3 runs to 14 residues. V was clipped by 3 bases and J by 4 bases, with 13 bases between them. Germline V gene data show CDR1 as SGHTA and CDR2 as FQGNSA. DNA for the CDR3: TGTGCCAGCAGCTTTTTTTTTACGGGGTACGAGCAGTACTTC. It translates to CASSFFFTGYEQYF.

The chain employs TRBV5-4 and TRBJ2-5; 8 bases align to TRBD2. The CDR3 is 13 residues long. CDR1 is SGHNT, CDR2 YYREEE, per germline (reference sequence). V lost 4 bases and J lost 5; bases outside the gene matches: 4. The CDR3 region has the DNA TGTGCCAGCAGCCCGGGACTAGGGGAGACCCAGTACTTC. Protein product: CASSPGLGETQYF.

The CDR3 loop is CASSPGGGYTYEQYF. Written as DNA, the CDR3 is TGCGCCAGCAGCCCTGGAGGGGGCTATACTTACGAGCAGTACTTC. The chain couples TRBV5-1 to TRBJ2-7; maybe TRBD1 (7 bases). CDR1 SGHRS and CDR2 YFSETQ come from the germline V gene. The V end was cut by 4 bases, the J end by 4 bases, with 18 bases between. The CDR3 consists of 15 residues.

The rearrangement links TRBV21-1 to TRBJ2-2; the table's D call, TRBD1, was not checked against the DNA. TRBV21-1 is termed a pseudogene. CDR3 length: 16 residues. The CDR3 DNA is TGTGCCAGCACCGAAAGGGGGCAGCCGAACACCGGGGAGCTGTTTTTT. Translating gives CASTERGQPNTGELFF.

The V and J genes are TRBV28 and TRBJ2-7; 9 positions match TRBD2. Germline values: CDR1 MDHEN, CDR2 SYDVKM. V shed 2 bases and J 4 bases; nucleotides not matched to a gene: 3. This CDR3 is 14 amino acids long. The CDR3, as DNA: TGTGCCAGCAGTTTAGCGGGGGGGCTATACGAGCAGTACTTC. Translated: CASSLAGGLYEQYF.

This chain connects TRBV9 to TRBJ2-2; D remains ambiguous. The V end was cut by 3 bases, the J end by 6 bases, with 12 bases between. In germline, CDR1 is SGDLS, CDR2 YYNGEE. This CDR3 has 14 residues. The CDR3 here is CASSAPQVPGELFF. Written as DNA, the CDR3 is TGTGCCAGCAGCGCCCCCCAGGTTCCCGGGGAGCTGTTTTTT.

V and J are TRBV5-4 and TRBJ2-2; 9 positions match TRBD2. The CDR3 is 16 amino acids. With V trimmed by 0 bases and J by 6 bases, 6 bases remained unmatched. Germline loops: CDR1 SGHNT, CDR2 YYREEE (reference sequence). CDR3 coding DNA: TGTGCCAGCAGCTTGGCGGCGGGGGGGCCGTCCGGGGAGCTGTTTTTT. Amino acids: CASSLAAGGPSGELFF.

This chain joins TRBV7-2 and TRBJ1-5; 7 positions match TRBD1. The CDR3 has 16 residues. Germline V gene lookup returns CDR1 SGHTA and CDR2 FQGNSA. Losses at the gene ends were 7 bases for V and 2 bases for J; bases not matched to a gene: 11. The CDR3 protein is CASNHIQGSGNQPQHF. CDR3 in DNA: TGTGCCAGCAACCACATACAGGGGTCGGGCAATCAGCCCCAGCATTTT.

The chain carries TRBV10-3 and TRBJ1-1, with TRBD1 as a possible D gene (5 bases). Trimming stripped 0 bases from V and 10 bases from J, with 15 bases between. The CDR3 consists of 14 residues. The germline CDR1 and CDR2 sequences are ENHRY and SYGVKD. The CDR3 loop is CAISESTRTILAFF. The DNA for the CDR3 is TGTGCCATCAGTGAGTCGACCCGGACAATTCTAGCTTTCTTT.

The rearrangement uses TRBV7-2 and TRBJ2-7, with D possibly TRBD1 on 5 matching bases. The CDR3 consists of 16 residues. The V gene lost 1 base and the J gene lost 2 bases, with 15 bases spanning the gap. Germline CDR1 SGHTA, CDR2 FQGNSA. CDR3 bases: TGTGCCAGCAGCTTAGATCCGGACAAAACAACCTACGAGCAGTACTTC. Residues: CASSLDPDKTTYEQYF.

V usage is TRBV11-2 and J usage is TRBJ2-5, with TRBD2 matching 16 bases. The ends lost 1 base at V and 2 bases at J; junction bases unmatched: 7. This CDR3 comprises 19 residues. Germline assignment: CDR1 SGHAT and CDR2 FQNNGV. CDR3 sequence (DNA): TGTGCCAGCAGCTTAGGCTTCTTGGGACTAGCGGGGGGGCAAGAGACCCAGTACTTC. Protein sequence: CASSLGFLGLAGGQETQYF.

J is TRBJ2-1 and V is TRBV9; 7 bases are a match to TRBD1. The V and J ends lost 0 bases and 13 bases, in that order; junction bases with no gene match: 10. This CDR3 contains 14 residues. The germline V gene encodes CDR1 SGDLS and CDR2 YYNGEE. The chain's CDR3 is CASSVATVTGVQFF. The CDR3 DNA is TGTGCCAGCAGCGTAGCTACGGTCACAGGGGTCCAGTTCTTC.

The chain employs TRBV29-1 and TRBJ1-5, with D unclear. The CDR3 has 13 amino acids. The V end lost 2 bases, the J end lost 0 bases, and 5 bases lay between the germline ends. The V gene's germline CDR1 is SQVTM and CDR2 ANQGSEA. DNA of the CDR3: TGCAGCGTTGAAACAGATAGCAATCAGCCCCAGCATTTT. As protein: CSVETDSNQPQHF.

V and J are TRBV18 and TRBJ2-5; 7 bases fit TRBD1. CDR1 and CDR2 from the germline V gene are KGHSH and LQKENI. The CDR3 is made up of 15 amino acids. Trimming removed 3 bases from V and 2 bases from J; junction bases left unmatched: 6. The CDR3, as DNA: TGTGCCAGCTCACCTCGAACGACAGGGCAAGAGACCCAGTACTTC. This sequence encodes CASSPRTTGQETQYF.

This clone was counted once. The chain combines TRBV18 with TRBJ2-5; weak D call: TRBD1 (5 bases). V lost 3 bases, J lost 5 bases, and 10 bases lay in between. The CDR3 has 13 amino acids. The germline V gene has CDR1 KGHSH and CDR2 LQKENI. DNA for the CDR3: TGTGCCAGCTCACCGACAGCGTCGGAGACCCAGTACTTC. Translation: CASSPTASETQYF.

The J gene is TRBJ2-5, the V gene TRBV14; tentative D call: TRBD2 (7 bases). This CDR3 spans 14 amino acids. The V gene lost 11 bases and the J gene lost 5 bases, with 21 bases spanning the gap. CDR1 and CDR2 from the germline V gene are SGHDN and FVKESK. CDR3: CAFRGGLNIETQYF. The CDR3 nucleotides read TGTGCCTTTAGGGGGGGGTTGAATATTGAGACCCAGTACTTC. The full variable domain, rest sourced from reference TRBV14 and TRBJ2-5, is EAGVTQFPSHSVIEKGQTVTLRCDPISGHDNLYWYRRVMGKEIKFLLHFVKESKQDESGMPNNRFLAERTGGTYSTLKVQPAELEDSGVYFCAFRGGLNIETQYFGPGTRLLVL.

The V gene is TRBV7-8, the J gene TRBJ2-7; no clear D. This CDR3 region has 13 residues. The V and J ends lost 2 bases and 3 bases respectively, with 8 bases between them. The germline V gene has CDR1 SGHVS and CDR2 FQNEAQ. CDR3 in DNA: TGTGCCAGCAGCTTAACAGAGAGCTACGAGCAGTACTTC. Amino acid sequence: CASSLTESYEQYF.

The CDR3 is CAWSLLRVNNEQYF. In DNA form, the CDR3 reads TGTGCCTGGAGCCTGCTGAGGGTAAACAACGAGCAGTACTTC. The V call is TRBV30, the J call TRBJ2-7; a weak D match, TRBD2 (5 bases). V lost 3 bases and J lost 5, with 17 bases in between. This CDR3 has 14 residues. Germline CDR1 and CDR2: GTSNPN and SVGIG (reference sequence). The variable domain in full, completed from reference TRBV30 and TRBJ2-7, reads SQTIHQWPATLVQPVGSPLSLECTVEGTSNPNLYWYRQAAGRGLQLLFYSVGIGQISSEVPQNLSASRPQDRQFILSSKKLLLSDSGFYLCAWSLLRVNNEQYFGPGTRLTVT.

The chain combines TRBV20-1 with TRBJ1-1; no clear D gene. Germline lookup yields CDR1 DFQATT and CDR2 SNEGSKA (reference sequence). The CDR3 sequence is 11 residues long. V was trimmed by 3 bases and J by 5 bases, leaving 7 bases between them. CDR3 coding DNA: TGCAGTGCTAGGTCCAGTACTGAAGCTTTCTTT. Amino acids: CSARSSTEAFF.

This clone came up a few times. CDR3: CASSLGFGGDEQFF. The DNA of the CDR3 is TGTGCCAGCAGCTTGGGTTTCGGAGGCGATGAGCAGTTCTTC. The chain uses TRBV5-5 and TRBJ2-1; a weak D match, TRBD2 (5 bases). Germline V lookup: CDR1 SGHKS, CDR2 YYEKEE (reference sequence). V lost 0 bases and J lost 8, with 12 bases in between. The CDR3 extends over 14 amino acids.

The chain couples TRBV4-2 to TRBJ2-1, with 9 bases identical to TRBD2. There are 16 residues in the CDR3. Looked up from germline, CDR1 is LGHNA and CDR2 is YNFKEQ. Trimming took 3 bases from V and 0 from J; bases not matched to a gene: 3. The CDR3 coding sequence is TGTGCCAGCAGCCAGGTAGCGGGGGCCTCCTACAATGAGCAGTTCTTC. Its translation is CASSQVAGASYNEQFF.

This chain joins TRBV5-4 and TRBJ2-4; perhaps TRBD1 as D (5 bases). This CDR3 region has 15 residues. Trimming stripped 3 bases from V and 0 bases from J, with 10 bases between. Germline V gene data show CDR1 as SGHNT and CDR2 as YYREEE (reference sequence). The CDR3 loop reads CASSSPGPAKNIQYF. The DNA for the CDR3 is TGTGCCAGCAGCTCCCCAGGGCCAGCCAAAAACATTCAGTACTTC.

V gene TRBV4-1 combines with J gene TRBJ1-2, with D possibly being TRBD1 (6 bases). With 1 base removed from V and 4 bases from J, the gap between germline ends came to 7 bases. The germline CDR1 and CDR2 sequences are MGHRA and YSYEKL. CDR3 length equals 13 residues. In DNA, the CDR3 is TGCGCCAGCAGCCAAGGGACAGCCTATGGCTACACCTTC. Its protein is CASSQGTAYGYTF.

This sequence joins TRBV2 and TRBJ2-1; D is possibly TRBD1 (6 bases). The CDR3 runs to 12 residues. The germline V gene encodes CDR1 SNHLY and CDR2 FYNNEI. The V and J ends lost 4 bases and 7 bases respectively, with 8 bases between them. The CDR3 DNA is TGTGCCAGCAGTGTACAGGGAAATGAGCAGTTCTTC. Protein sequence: CASSVQGNEQFF. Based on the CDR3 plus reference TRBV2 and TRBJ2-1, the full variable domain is EPEVTQTPSHQVTQMGQEVILRCVPISNHLYFYWYRQILGQKVEFLVSFYNNEISEKSEIFDDQFSVERPDGSNFTLKIRSTKLEDSAMYFCASSVQGNEQFFGPGTRLTVL.

Here the CDR3 reads CAIGGPGGTDTQYF. CDR3 nucleotide sequence: TGTGCCATAGGCGGGCCAGGGGGCACAGATACGCAGTATTTT. This chain connects TRBV10-3 to TRBJ2-3; TRBD1 might be the D (6 bases). The V gene's germline CDR1 is ENHRY and CDR2 SYGVKD. This CDR3 has 14 residues. V was cut by 9 bases and J by 1 base, with 14 bases left in between.

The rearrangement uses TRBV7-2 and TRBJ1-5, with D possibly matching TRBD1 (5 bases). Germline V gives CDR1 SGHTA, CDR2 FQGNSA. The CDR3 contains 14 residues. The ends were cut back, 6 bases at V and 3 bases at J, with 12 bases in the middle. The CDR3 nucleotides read TGTGCCAGCAGACTGACAGCGAACAATCAGCCCCAGCATTTT. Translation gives CASRLTANNQPQHF.

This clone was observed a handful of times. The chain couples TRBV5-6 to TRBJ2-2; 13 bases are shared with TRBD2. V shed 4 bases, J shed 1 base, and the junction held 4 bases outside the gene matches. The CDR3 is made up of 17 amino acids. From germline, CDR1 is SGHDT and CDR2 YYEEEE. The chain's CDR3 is CASSPGTSGVNTGELFF. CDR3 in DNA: TGTGCCAGCAGCCCCGGGACTAGCGGGGTGAACACCGGGGAGCTGTTTTTT.

CDR3 DNA sequence: TGTGCCAGTAGTATAGATGGGCGTGCTGGGGCCAACGTCCTGACTTTC. It translates to CASSIDGRAGANVLTF. The chain has TRBV19 and TRBJ2-6; D gene uncertain. Germline V lookup: CDR1 LNHDA, CDR2 SQIVND (reference sequence). The ends were cut back, 0 bases at V and 2 bases at J, with 8 bases in the middle. CDR3 length: 16 residues.